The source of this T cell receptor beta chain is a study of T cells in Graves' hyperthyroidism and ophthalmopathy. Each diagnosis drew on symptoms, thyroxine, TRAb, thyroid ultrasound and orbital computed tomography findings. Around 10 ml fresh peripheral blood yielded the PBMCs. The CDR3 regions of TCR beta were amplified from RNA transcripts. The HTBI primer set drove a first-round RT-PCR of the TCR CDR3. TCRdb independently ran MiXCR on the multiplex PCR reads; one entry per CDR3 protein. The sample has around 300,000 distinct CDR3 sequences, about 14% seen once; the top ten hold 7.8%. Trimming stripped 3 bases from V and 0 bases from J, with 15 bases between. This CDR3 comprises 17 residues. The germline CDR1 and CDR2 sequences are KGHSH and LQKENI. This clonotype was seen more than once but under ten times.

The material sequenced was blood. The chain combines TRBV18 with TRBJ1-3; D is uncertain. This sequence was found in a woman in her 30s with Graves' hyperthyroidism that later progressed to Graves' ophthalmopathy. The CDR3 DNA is TGTGCCAGCTCACCTGCCCCGGCAGGAATCTCTGGAAACACCATATATTTT. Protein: CASSPAPAGISGNTIYF.